Presented here are 15 T cell receptor beta chains from one specimen sequenced in a study of response to subunit inactivated influenza vaccine. MiXCR, run by TCRdb on the RT-PCR reads, gives a single entry per CDR3 protein. The data show about 780,000 distinct CDR3 sequences, about a fifth seen once. The input for sequencing was PBMCs from blood, taken about 5 days after vaccination. The receptors were gathered from a man in his fifties or sixties who received an inactivated influenza vaccine.

The table lists this clonotype with many counts. CDR3 in amino acids: CASSFRSGAEAFF. In DNA form, the CDR3 reads TGTGCCAGCAGCTTTCGCTCAGGGGCTGAAGCTTTCTTT. The J gene is TRBJ1-1, the V gene TRBV12-3 or TRBV12-4, with D perhaps TRBD1 (6 bases). This CDR3 has 13 amino acids. Deletions cut 6 bases from V and 6 bases from J, with 14 bases between.

The V gene is TRBV12-3 or TRBV12-4, the J gene TRBJ2-5; weak D call: TRBD1 (5 bases). The CDR3 covers 14 residues. The V gene lost 3 bases and the J gene lost 2 bases, with 10 bases spanning the gap. The CDR3 protein is CASSFETAQETQYF. The CDR3 region has the DNA TGTGCCAGCAGTTTTGAGACAGCTCAAGAGACCCAGTACTTC.

There are many counts of this clonotype. This rearrangement joins TRBV4-3 to TRBJ2-5; D is possibly TRBD1 or TRBD2 (5 bases each). Trimming stripped 0 bases from V and 10 bases from J, with 15 bases between. Germline loops: CDR1 LGHNA, CDR2 YSLEER. This CDR3 comprises 14 residues. The DNA for the CDR3 is TGCGCCAGCAGCCAAGAGGGGGTATTTCGGGACCAGTACTTC. Amino acids: CASSQEGVFRDQYF.

This chain uses TRBV19 with TRBJ2-3, with TRBD2 identical over 8 bases. This CDR3 has 14 amino acids. Germline values: CDR1 LNHDA, CDR2 SQIVND (reference sequence). Trimming cost V 7 bases and J 4 bases; bases outside gene matches: 7. CDR3 sequence reads: CASKRAGAADTQYF. The CDR3 DNA follows: TGTGCCAGTAAAAGAGCGGGAGCGGCAGATACGCAGTATTTT.

This clonotype has at least ten counts. The chain carries TRBV20-1 and TRBJ2-1, with 10 bases aligning to TRBD2. Germline assignment: CDR1 DFQATT and CDR2 SNEGSKA (reference sequence). V shed 8 bases, J shed 7 bases, and the junction held 8 bases outside the gene matches. This CDR3 spans 13 amino acids. CDR3 DNA: TGCAGTCCCCGCAGCGGGGGGGTTAATGAGCAGTTCTTC. It is translated as CSPRSGGVNEQFF.

This clonotype was counted a few times. This rearrangement joins TRBV9 to TRBJ2-1; 10 nucleotides line up with TRBD2. There are 16 residues in the CDR3. CDR1 is SGDLS and CDR2 is YYNGEE in the germline V gene. The trim removed 5 bases at V and 4 bases at J, leaving 9 bases unmatched. In DNA, the CDR3 is TGTGCCAGCAGTCAACGAGCGGGAGGGCTTTACAATGAGCAGTTCTTC. Translating it yields CASSQRAGGLYNEQFF.

This clonotype was detected only a few times. This chain links TRBV18 with TRBJ1-5; D is undetermined. The CDR3 is made up of 14 amino acids. Looked up from germline, CDR1 is KGHSH and CDR2 is LQKENI. V lost 2 bases and J 3 bases, leaving 8 bases between the germline ends. The CDR3 sequence is CASSPGINNQPQHF. The CDR3 region has the DNA TGTGCCAGCTCACCAGGCATTAACAATCAGCCCCAGCATTTT.

This clonotype was seen only a few times. The gene calls are TRBV4-3 and TRBJ2-2; 7 positions agree with TRBD2. After removal of 4 bases from V and 5 bases from J, the junction contained 7 bases not matched to a gene. Germline assignment: CDR1 LGHNA and CDR2 YSLEER. The CDR3 spans 15 residues. Here the CDR3 reads CASSPGGGGTGELFF. The CDR3 DNA reads as TGCGCCAGCAGCCCCGGTGGGGGGGGAACCGGGGAGCTGTTTTTT.

In this sample, this clonotype turned up a few times. The rearrangement uses TRBV20-1 and TRBJ2-3, with 8 bases matching TRBD2. Germline V gene sequence: CDR1 DFQATT, CDR2 SNEGSKA (reference sequence). V dropped 5 bases and J dropped 7; count of bases not matched to a gene: 14. CDR3 length: 15 residues. CDR3 coding DNA: TGCAGTGCTCAGGGACTAGACCTTCCGGGAAATACGCAGTATTTT. Protein: CSAQGLDLPGNTQYF.

The chain joins TRBV6-2 or TRBV6-3 to TRBJ2-7, with a tentative D call TRBD2 (5 bases). The CDR3 sequence is 15 residues long. Germline values: CDR1 MNHEY, CDR2 SVGEGT. V was cut by 10 bases and J by 0 bases, with 19 bases left in between. As DNA, the CDR3 is TGTGCCACCGGAAGAAGTGGAGGAATCTCCTACGAGCAGTACTTC. It specifies CATGRSGGISYEQYF.

Only one count was recorded for this clonotype. This chain connects TRBV20-1 to TRBJ2-7, with TRBD1 as a possible D gene (5 bases). The germline CDR1 and CDR2 sequences are DFQATT and SNEGSKA (reference sequence). V dropped 1 base and J dropped 2 bases, with 9 bases sitting between them. CDR3 length: 13 amino acids. This CDR3 reads CSARAQGPYEQYF. In nucleotides, the CDR3 is TGCAGTGCTAGAGCTCAGGGCCCCTACGAGCAGTACTTC.

This clonotype has more than one count but fewer than ten. This sequence joins TRBV6-2 or TRBV6-3 and TRBJ2-5; the D gene could be TRBD1 or TRBD2 (5 bases each). The V end lost 2 bases, the J end lost 3 bases, and 10 bases lay between the germline ends. The CDR3 has 14 amino acids. Looked up from germline, CDR1 is MNHEY and CDR2 is SVGEGT. The CDR3 loop reads CASSYEGLKETQYF. Here the CDR3 DNA reads TGTGCCAGCAGTTACGAGGGGCTGAAAGAGACCCAGTACTTC.

Written as DNA, the CDR3 is TGTGCCAGCTCACCGGGAACAGGGCCTAGGGGCTACACCTTC. Its translation is CASSPGTGPRGYTF. The V gene is TRBV18, the J gene TRBJ1-2, with D maybe TRBD1 (6 bases). There are 14 residues in the CDR3. Germline V gene lookup returns CDR1 KGHSH and CDR2 LQKENI. Between the trimmed V and J ends, which lost 3 bases and 8 bases, there was a span of 16 bases.

The sample holds a few counts of this clonotype. The chain uses TRBV20-1 and TRBJ1-1; a weak D match, TRBD1 (6 bases). Germline values: CDR1 DFQATT, CDR2 SNEGSKA (reference sequence). V was cut by 6 bases and J by 4 bases, with 9 bases left in between. This CDR3 region has 11 residues. The CDR3 here is CSARTVTEAFF. The CDR3 nucleotides are TGCAGTGCACGGACAGTCACTGAAGCTTTCTTT.

Written as DNA, the CDR3 is TGCAGTGCTAACAGGGGGCTGAACTATGGCTACACCTTC. It is translated as CSANRGLNYGYTF. The chain carries TRBV20-1 and TRBJ1-2, with TRBD1 matching over 9 bases. Trimming removed 4 bases from V and 2 bases from J; junction bases left unmatched: 2. Germline V gene data show CDR1 as DFQATT and CDR2 as SNEGSKA (reference sequence). This CDR3 has 13 amino acids.